This T cell receptor (beta chain) stems from a study of T cells in women clearing cervical HPV infection. Study-level information: Controls gave blood once infection was undetectable; cases at lesion identification.

Considering frequency, this clone is medium-sized. The read terminates 3 residues before the CDR3 end, so the remaining end is supplied by the germline J gene. Method: immunoSEQ multiplex PCR; TCRdb's copy keeps in-frame clones and lacks some. The sample includes about 22,000 clones. Germline CDR1 and CDR2: SQVTM and ANQGSEA. After removal of 6 bases from V and 7 bases from J, the junction contained 26 bases not matched to a gene. The CDR3 has 18 amino acids. Material for sequencing was blood buffy coat. The receptor's source is a woman between 18 and 69 years old with a cervical HPV16 infection that either progressed to CIN3+ or cleared (not recorded which). The chain has TRBV29-1 and TRBJ1-1, with TRBD1 matching 7 bases. The CDR3 bases that were read are TGCAGCGTCTCAGAGAGGGGGCACACCCAGTTTTCCATCGGTGAA. This gives the protein CSVSERGHTQFSIGE. The entire CDR3 protein is CSVSERGHTQFSIGEAFF. The full variable domain, with the rest looked up from reference TRBV29-1 and TRBJ1-1, is SAVISQKPSRDICQRGTSLTIQCQVDSQVTMMFWYRQQPGQSLTLIATANQGSEATYESGFVIDKFPISRPNLTFSTLTVSNMSPEDSSIYLCSVSERGHTQFSIGEAFFGQGTRLTVV.